These 5 T cell receptor beta chains were all obtained from the same sample, sequenced in a study of CD8 T cells in ankylosing spondylitis. Via MiXCR, TCRdb re-called the 5' RACE reads, giving one row per CDR3 protein. The sample shows under 30,000 distinct CDR3 sequences, 7.9% of them seen only once. The sequencing input was blood. These receptors were collected from a male donor with ankylosing spondylitis or in good health (not recorded which).

This clonotype has more than one count but fewer than ten. The genes are TRBV4-3 and TRBJ2-1; D is undetermined. V dropped 2 bases and J dropped 10 bases, with 9 bases sitting between them. Germline V CDR1 and CDR2: LGHNA, YSLEER. The CDR3 extends over 12 amino acids. The CDR3 reads CASSQPHTEQFF. For the CDR3, the DNA is TGCGCCAGCAGCCAACCCCATACCGAGCAGTTCTTC.

In this sample, this clonotype turned up many times. The chain recombines TRBV29-1 with TRBJ2-3; the D is unclear. Deletions cut 2 bases from V and 0 bases from J, with 6 bases between. The CDR3 length is 13 residues. The germline V gene has CDR1 SQVTM and CDR2 ANQGSEA. In DNA, the CDR3 is TGCAGCGTTGAACCCCCCAGCACAGATACGCAGTATTTT. Translating gives CSVEPPSTDTQYF.

The chain links TRBV10-3 to TRBJ2-3; TRBD2 matches at 8 bases. This CDR3 has 14 amino acids. With 5 bases clipped from V and 5 bases from J, the junction kept 6 bases outside the gene matches. Germline CDR1 is ENHRY and CDR2 is SYGVKD. The CDR3 here is CAISPGGVGDTQYF. As DNA, the CDR3 is TGTGCCATCAGTCCCGGGGGGGTAGGAGATACGCAGTATTTT.

This rearrangement joins TRBV5-1 to TRBJ1-4; no reliable D call. V was clipped by 0 bases and J by 0 bases, with 9 bases between them. Germline loops: CDR1 SGHRS, CDR2 YFSETQ. This CDR3 has 16 amino acids. CDR3 DNA: TGCGCCAGCAGCTTGGGTGGCGACGCAACTAATGAAAAACTGTTTTTT. Translated, it gives CASSLGGDATNEKLFF. The whole variable domain, remainder taken from reference TRBV5-1 and TRBJ1-4, is KAGVTQTPRYLIKTRGQQVTLSCSPISGHRSVSWYQQTPGQGLQFLFEYFSETQRNKGNFPGRFSGRQFSNSRSEMNVSTLELGDSALYLCASSLGGDATNEKLFFGSGTQLSVL.

The rearrangement links TRBV5-1 to TRBJ2-5; 8 bases map to TRBD1. The CDR3 covers 15 residues. Germline loops: CDR1 SGHRS, CDR2 YFSETQ. Losses at the gene ends were 4 bases for V and 5 bases for J; bases not matched to a gene: 10. This chain's CDR3 is CASSTSGGWRETQYF. CDR3 in DNA: TGCGCCAGCAGCACCTCAGGGGGCTGGAGGGAGACCCAGTACTTC.